This TCR beta chain was captured by sequencing in a study of HIV-infected children after antiretroviral therapy interruption. Study-wide background: Interruption group median age about 9.5 years; continuous group about 8 years.

This clonotype was picked up a small number of times. Treatment given: PENTA 11 planned treatment interruption arm or continuous ART arm. Memory CD8+ CD45RO+ CD45RA- T cells were FACS-sorted from thawed PBMCs. A 3' RACE protocol on RNA, with unique molecular identifiers, produced the TCR library. In TCRdb, the 3' RACE reads were re-called with MiXCR into one record per CDR3 protein. The table has over 7,000 distinct CDR3 sequences, 15% to 20% seen once. The germline V gene has CDR1 MNHEY and CDR2 SVGAGI. The CDR3 is made up of 14 amino acids. After removal of 7 bases from V and 3 bases from J, the junction contained 5 bases not matched to a gene.

The chain is built from TRBV6-5 and TRBJ1-1; TRBD1 aligns across 10 bases. The sequence came from a pool of human donors with HIV. The material was CD45RO+ CD8+ T cells from PBMCs, pooled from several time points, obtained from a donor given antiretroviral therapy, either interrupted or continuous. Subset of the sample: memory CD8+ CD45RO+ CD45RA- T cells. The CDR3 DNA is TGTGCCAGCATCCCGGGACAGGGGTACACTGAAGCTTTCTTT. This translates into CASIPGQGYTEAFF.